The present T cell receptor (beta chain) was sequenced within a study of siplizumab effects on memory and regulatory T cells. Some clones are missing from TCRdb's copy, which holds only in-frame ones; the method was immunoSEQ multiplex PCR. This table has around 45,000 clones, 87% appearing once. Notes on this clone: Its antigen is unknown.

The V end lost 5 bases, the J end lost 1 base, and 14 bases lay between the germline ends. CDR1 and CDR2 (germline): PRHDT, FYEKMQ (reference sequence). This CDR3 is 15 amino acids long. Sequencing of unstimulated naive, memory, effector memory and TEMRA subsets was performed in three donor pairs. Regarding the study as a whole: In siplizumab conditions, mappable alloreactive CD4+ clones averaged around 69% Treg-derived, against 25% to 30% in controls. Proliferating siplizumab-culture Treg suppressive function went unconfirmed. The naive T cell population seemed more diverse than memory cells and seemed a major contributor to the alloresponse.

The sequencing sample was made of naive CD8+ T cells sorted from blood. The TCR was taken from a human donor in good health. This sequence joins TRBV13 and TRBJ1-1, with D maybe TRBD1 (6 bases). CDR3 nucleotides: TGTGCCAGCAGCGGACAAGGGGGTGGGAACACTGAAGCTTTCTTT. This translates into CASSGQGGGNTEAFF. The variable domain in full, with the rest retrieved from reference TRBV13 and TRBJ1-1, is AAGVIQSPRHLIKEKRETATLKCYPIPRHDTVYWYQQGPGQDPQFLISFYEKMQSDKGSIPDRFSAQQFSDYHSELNMSSLELGDSALYFCASSGQGGGNTEAFFGQGTRLTVV.